Listed here are 32 T cell receptor beta chains from one sample, sequenced in a study of blood T cell repertoires in COVID-19. Profiled with immunoSEQ multiplex PCR; TCRdb holds only in-frame clones, not every one. The table has more than 95,000 clones, around 81% seen once. The sample was peripheral blood. These receptors were collected from a woman in her seventies with acute or convalescent COVID-19.

This chain uses TRBV5-5 with TRBJ2-1; 7 nucleotides agree with TRBD1. Germline lookup yields CDR1 SGHKS and CDR2 YYEKEE (reference sequence). This CDR3 comprises 12 residues. The V segment lost 4 bases and the J segment 13 bases; nucleotides outside the gene matches: 8. The CDR3 sequence: CASSGTGEFQFF. The DNA of the CDR3 is TGTGCCAGCAGCGGAACAGGGGAGTTTCAGTTCTTC. The full variable domain, its missing parts supplied by reference TRBV5-5 and TRBJ2-1, is DAGVTQSPTHLIKTRGQQVTLRCSPISGHKSVSWYQQVLGQGPQFIFQYYEKEERGRGNFPDRFSARQFPNYSSELNVNALLLGDSALYLCASSGTGEFQFFGPGTRLTVL.

The chain couples TRBV11-2 to TRBJ1-2; D is ambiguous. There are 18 residues in the CDR3. Per germline, CDR1 SGHAT and CDR2 FQNNGV. Trimming shortened V by 0 bases and J by 8 bases, and 25 bases separated the two germline ends. The CDR3 coding sequence is TGTGCCAGCAGCTTAGATATGTTCGGTGTACCGCGTGGCGGGGGCTACACCTTC. Encoded protein: CASSLDMFGVPRGGGYTF.

V usage is TRBV19 and J usage is TRBJ1-5; 7 nucleotides agree with TRBD1. The germline CDR1 and CDR2 sequences are LNHDA and SQIVND (reference sequence). The V and J ends lost 3 bases and 4 bases, in that order; junction bases with no gene match: 9. The CDR3 totals 16 residues. Written as DNA, the CDR3 is TGTGCCAGTAGTATCAGCCGGATACAGGGGAATCAGCCCCAGCATTTT. It is translated as CASSISRIQGNQPQHF.

The chain uses TRBV30 and TRBJ1-5; no reliable D call. Germline lookup yields CDR1 GTSNPN and CDR2 SVGIG (reference sequence). V lost 3 bases to trimming and J lost 2 bases, with 14 bases between them. CDR3 length: 15 residues. The CDR3 DNA follows: TGTGCCTGGAGCGTCGAGGGTAGAGGCAATCAGCCCCAGCATTTT. This codes for CAWSVEGRGNQPQHF.

The rearrangement joins TRBV7-9 to TRBJ2-5; TRBD1 matches at 8 bases. Germline CDR1 reads SEHNR; CDR2 reads FQNEAQ (reference sequence). With V trimmed by 1 base and J by 5 bases, 3 bases remained unmatched. The CDR3 is 14 residues long. The CDR3 DNA reads TGTGCCAGCAGCTTAGGGGACAGGCTTGAGACCCAGTACTTC. Translating it yields CASSLGDRLETQYF.

The rearrangement uses TRBV11-3 and TRBJ2-5; TRBD2 matches 11 bases. Looked up from germline, CDR1 is SGHNT and CDR2 is YENEEA. The V gene end was trimmed by 1 base and the J gene end by 2 bases; junction bases not matched to a gene: 3. The CDR3 sequence is 16 residues long. CDR3 coding DNA: TGTGCCAGCAGCTTAGGATCTAGCGGGGGGCAAGAGACCCAGTACTTC. Translated: CASSLGSSGGQETQYF.

The gene calls are TRBV19 and TRBJ2-3; 12 positions match TRBD2. With V trimmed by 3 bases and J by 3 bases, 7 bases remained unmatched. Per the germline V gene, CDR1 is LNHDA and CDR2 is SQIVND (reference sequence). The CDR3 is 17 residues long. The CDR3 DNA is TGTGCCAGTAGTATGGTGAGACTAGCGGGAGTAACAGATACGCAGTATTTT. Its protein is CASSMVRLAGVTDTQYF.

The J gene is TRBJ2-7, the V gene TRBV28; maybe TRBD2 (5 bases). CDR1 MDHEN and CDR2 SYDVKM come from the germline V gene. V was pared by 5 bases and J by 1 base, with 18 bases between. This CDR3 spans 16 amino acids. CDR3 DNA sequence: TGTGCCAGCAGTCCCAGTGGCGGGTTGTTTTCCTACGAGCAGTACTTC. It translates to CASSPSGGLFSYEQYF.

The table lists this clone with a few counts. The V call is TRBV28, the J call TRBJ2-7; TRBD2 matches 7 bases. The CDR3 sequence is 13 residues long. Germline V gene data show CDR1 as MDHEN and CDR2 as SYDVKM. V gave up 5 bases and J gave up 2 bases; unmatched junction bases: 3. Written as DNA, the CDR3 is TGTGCCAGCAGTGTGGGAGGGCCCTACGAGCAGTACTTC. This encodes CASSVGGPYEQYF.

This chain joins TRBV3-1 (or the pseudogene TRBV3-2) and TRBJ2-5; 7 nucleotides line up with TRBD1. V was clipped by 1 base and J by 5 bases; unmatched bases: 7. CDR3 size: 15 residues. The germline gives CDR1 LGHDT, CDR2 YNNKEL (reference sequence). The CDR3 nucleotides read TGTGCCAGCAGCCAAGCTGGGACAGCCCGGGAGACCCAGTACTTC. The encoded protein is CASSQAGTARETQYF.

A note on this clone: The junction and the germline gene differ at one end; a read error may be behind it. This chain connects TRBV7-7 to TRBJ1-1; D not resolved. The CDR3 consists of 13 residues. Germline V gene sequence: CDR1 SSHAT, CDR2 FNYEAQ (reference sequence). The chain's CDR3 is CASSLGANTEAFF. The CDR3 DNA is TGTGCTAGCAGCTTAGGAGCGAACACTGAAGCTTTCTTT. The full variable domain, with the rest looked up from reference TRBV7-7 and TRBJ1-1, is GAGVSQSPRYKVTKRGQDVTLRCDPISSHATLYWYQQALGQGPEFLTYFNYEAQPDKSGLPSDRFSAERPEGSISTLTIQRTEQRDSAMYRCASSLGANTEAFFGQGTRLTVV.

This clone was detected a few times. This chain connects TRBV19 to TRBJ1-2; a weak D match, TRBD1 (5 bases). CDR3 size: 15 residues. Deletions cut 0 bases from V and 4 bases from J, with 12 bases between. Germline V gene data show CDR1 as LNHDA and CDR2 as SQIVND (reference sequence). The CDR3 protein is CASSIEPGEVYGYTF. The DNA for the CDR3 is TGTGCCAGTAGTATAGAACCGGGGGAGGTCTATGGCTACACCTTC.

The chain has TRBV9 and TRBJ1-2, with 10 bases aligning to TRBD1. V shed 3 bases, J shed 2 bases, and the junction held 4 bases outside the gene matches. Germline V gene sequence: CDR1 SGDLS, CDR2 YYNGEE. This CDR3 region has 15 residues. CDR3: CASSARQGANYGYTF. CDR3 DNA: TGTGCCAGCAGCGCCCGACAGGGGGCGAACTATGGCTACACCTTC.

The chain is built from TRBV11-2 and TRBJ2-2; 10 positions agree with TRBD2. Germline-derived CDR1 and CDR2 are SGHAT and FQNNGV. With V trimmed by 2 bases and J by 0 bases, 3 bases remained unmatched. This CDR3 has 17 residues. The CDR3 reads CASSLRLAGANTGELFF. In DNA, the CDR3 is TGTGCCAGCAGCTTAAGACTAGCGGGTGCGAACACCGGGGAGCTGTTTTTT.

The rearrangement links TRBV19 to TRBJ1-4, with 9 bases that match TRBD1. Germline assignment: CDR1 LNHDA and CDR2 SQIVND (reference sequence). The CDR3 extends over 14 amino acids. V trimming: 7 bases; J trimming: 8 bases; junction bases outside the gene matches: 8. The CDR3 loop is CASTTTGQGEKLFF. CDR3 bases: TGTGCCAGTACCACGACGGGACAGGGCGAAAAACTGTTTTTT.

The chain links TRBV30 to TRBJ2-3; the D gene is possibly TRBD1 (6 bases). Between the trimmed V and J ends, which lost 4 bases and 6 bases, there was a span of 11 bases. The germline gives CDR1 GTSNPN, CDR2 SVGIG (reference sequence). The CDR3 length is 12 residues. The CDR3 spells CAWTTTGDTQYF. CDR3 bases: TGTGCCTGGACTACTACAGGGGATACGCAGTATTTT.

The chain uses TRBV5-4 and TRBJ2-7, with D perhaps TRBD1 (6 bases). Germline V gives CDR1 SGHNT, CDR2 YYREEE (reference sequence). Trimming shortened V by 4 bases and J by 2 bases, and 10 bases separated the two germline ends. The CDR3 is 13 residues long. CDR3 amino acids: CASSLRGTYEQYF. CDR3 sequence (DNA): TGTGCCAGCAGCCTCAGGGGTACCTACGAGCAGTACTTC.

V gene TRBV5-1 combines with J gene TRBJ1-2, with 11 nucleotides matching TRBD1. V was pared by 5 bases and J by 7 bases, with 7 bases of the junction left unmatched. Germline assignment: CDR1 SGHRS and CDR2 YFSETQ. The CDR3 totals 14 residues. The CDR3 DNA reads as TGCGCCAGCAGACCCGGACAGGGGGCCGCTGGCTACACCTTC. Protein product: CASRPGQGAAGYTF.

The V gene is TRBV6-5, the J gene TRBJ1-2; perhaps TRBD1 as D (6 bases). Germline-derived CDR1 and CDR2 are MNHEY and SVGAGI. CDR3 length: 14 amino acids. The V end was cut by 6 bases, the J end by 3 bases, with 14 bases between. In DNA, the CDR3 is TGTGCCAGCAGCAAGGGGGGGGTGGACTATGGCTACACCTTC. This encodes CASSKGGVDYGYTF.

This chain connects TRBV19 to TRBJ2-5, with 8 bases identical to TRBD1. Germline loops: CDR1 LNHDA, CDR2 SQIVND (reference sequence). With V trimmed by 1 base and J by 3 bases, 4 bases remained unmatched. This CDR3 is 15 amino acids long. The CDR3 DNA is TGTGCCAGTAGTATAGGTCGACAGGGGAAAGAGACCCAGTACTTC. This gives the protein CASSIGRQGKETQYF.

The chain recombines TRBV4-2 with TRBJ2-1; 13 bases fit TRBD2. CDR1 and CDR2 from the germline V gene are LGHNA and YNFKEQ. The CDR3 runs to 17 residues. After removal of 8 bases from V and 6 bases from J, the junction contained 13 bases not matched to a gene. CDR3 nucleotide sequence: TGTGCCAGCCGCGCGGAGACCGGGACTAGCGGGACCAATGAGCAGTTCTTC. It encodes CASRAETGTSGTNEQFF.

This chain joins TRBV5-4 and TRBJ1-1, with a possible D match to TRBD1 (5 bases). The V gene lost 0 bases and the J gene lost 6 bases, with 15 bases spanning the gap. Per the germline V gene, CDR1 is SGHNT and CDR2 is YYREEE (reference sequence). This CDR3 contains 15 residues. CDR3 amino acids: CASSLGAVGRPEAFF. CDR3 coding DNA: TGTGCCAGCAGCTTGGGAGCAGTGGGGCGGCCTGAAGCTTTCTTT.

The chain combines TRBV6-5 with TRBJ1-5; possible D gene TRBD1, 5 bases. The germline V gene has CDR1 MNHEY and CDR2 SVGAGI. This CDR3 has 14 amino acids. Trimming stripped 6 bases from V and 4 bases from J, with 13 bases between. The CDR3 spells CASSRDRANQPQHF. In DNA, the CDR3 is TGTGCCAGCAGCCGCGACAGAGCGAATCAGCCCCAGCATTTT.

The chain carries TRBV6-5 and TRBJ1-2, with no clear D. Trimming shortened V by 2 bases and J by 2 bases, and 12 bases separated the two germline ends. The CDR3 is made up of 15 amino acids. CDR1 and CDR2 from the germline V gene are MNHEY and SVGAGI. In DNA form, the CDR3 reads TGTGCCAGCAGTTACCGACTGAGCGGAAACTATGGCTACACCTTC. It codes for CASSYRLSGNYGYTF.

This clone showed up just once. The chain uses TRBV11-2 and TRBJ2-6; no clear D. V was clipped by 6 bases and J by 5 bases, with 14 bases between them. CDR3 size: 15 residues. CDR1 SGHAT and CDR2 FQNNGV come from the germline V gene. Here the CDR3 DNA reads TGTGCCAGCAGATACAGTGGATTTAGGGCCAACGTCCTGACTTTC. Protein sequence: CASRYSGFRANVLTF.

The V call is TRBV6-2 or TRBV6-3, the J call TRBJ1-1; TRBD1 aligns across 11 bases. This CDR3 is 16 amino acids long. The junction had 4 bases not matched to a gene; V was cut back by 1 base and J by 3 bases. The germline CDR1 and CDR2 sequences are MNHEY and SVGEGT. CDR3 sequence: CASSYWGQGVDTEAFF. Written as DNA, the CDR3 is TGTGCCAGCAGTTACTGGGGACAGGGGGTAGACACTGAAGCTTTCTTT.

This sequence joins TRBV30 and TRBJ1-6; D is unresolved. CDR1 is GTSNPN, CDR2 SVGIG, per germline (reference sequence). This CDR3 has 13 amino acids. Trimming took 5 bases from V and 8 from J, leaving 13 bases between them. CDR3 sequence: CAWGLGMDSPLHF. DNA for the CDR3: TGTGCCTGGGGCCTCGGGATGGATTCACCCCTCCACTTT.

The J gene is TRBJ1-1, the V gene TRBV5-1; D is unclear. CDR1 is SGHRS, CDR2 YFSETQ, per germline. The CDR3 length is 13 residues. V gave up 7 bases and J gave up 3 bases, with 13 bases separating them. The CDR3: CASAASSYTEAFF. CDR3 sequence (DNA): TGCGCCAGCGCCGCCAGTTCTTACACTGAAGCTTTCTTT.

The chain employs TRBV7-3 and TRBJ2-3; 8 bases match TRBD2. The CDR3 is made up of 19 amino acids. With 1 base clipped from V and 5 bases from J, the junction kept 17 bases outside the gene matches. Germline lookup yields CDR1 SGHTA and CDR2 FQGTGA. CDR3 nucleotides: TGTGCCAGCAGCTTAAAGTACAAAAAGCGGGAGTTCAAGGGAGATACGCAGTATTTT. Translating it yields CASSLKYKKREFKGDTQYF.

The chain employs TRBV4-1 and TRBJ2-3, with 11 bases matching TRBD2. The V gene's germline CDR1 is MGHRA and CDR2 YSYEKL. The J segment lost 2 bases and the V segment lost 3 bases, leaving 10 bases of the junction unmatched. The CDR3 is 18 residues long. The CDR3 region has the DNA TGCGCCAGCAGCCAGGTAGCTAGCGGGGGGAAAAACACAGATACGCAGTATTTT. Residues: CASSQVASGGKNTDTQYF.

This sequence joins TRBV3-1 (or the pseudogene TRBV3-2) and TRBJ2-5, with 10 bases aligning to TRBD1. Germline V CDR1 and CDR2: LGHDT, YNNKEL (reference sequence). The CDR3 totals 13 residues. The J segment lost 5 bases and the V segment lost 8 bases, leaving 5 bases of the junction unmatched. CDR3: CASEDRGDETQYF. The CDR3 nucleotides are TGTGCCAGCGAGGACAGGGGGGATGAGACCCAGTACTTC.

The V gene is TRBV4-3, the J gene TRBJ1-2; a weak D match, TRBD1 (6 bases). The V gene lost 1 base and the J gene lost 7 bases, with 16 bases spanning the gap. The germline gives CDR1 LGHNA, CDR2 YSLEER. The CDR3 contains 15 residues. The CDR3, as DNA: TGCGCCAGCAGCCAAGGGGACATTCGGATCAGTGGCTACACCTTC. Translating gives CASSQGDIRISGYTF.